Listed below are T cell receptor beta chains from one sample, sequenced in a study of cytomegalovirus exposure and HLA in healthy donors. Sequencing was performed with immunoSEQ multiplex PCR; in TCRdb, only in-frame clones are kept and a portion is missing. The sample contains roughly 120,000 clones, about 83% of which appear only once. Sequenced material: PBMCs. These receptors were taken from a woman in her forties in good health and CMV-seropositive. Each CDR3 is given with its conserved first and last residue.

J gene	V gene	CDR3 protein
TRBJ2-5	TRBV5-6	CASRGVRGGTQYF
TRBJ2-7	TRBV30	CAWSVKVPRESTEQYF
TRBJ2-5	TRBV2	CASSASGGPGETQYF
TRBJ2-1	TRBV5-6	CASSFSRNEQFF
TRBJ2-5	TRBV7-2	CASSQTSGRGMETQYF
TRBJ2-2	TRBV15	CATSRERDTGELFF
TRBJ2-3	TRBV15	CATSSRPWGRDTDTQYF
TRBJ1-5	TRBV5-1	CASSLAPGNQPQHF
TRBJ1-1	TRBV7-2	CASSSYRGLEAFF
TRBJ1-2	TRBV9	CASSGQGGNYGYTF
TRBJ1-4	TRBV19	CASSQDRANEKLFF
TRBJ2-3	TRBV5-1	CASSLTSDRVTDTQYF
TRBJ1-1	TRBV11-2	CASSARDRGSTEAFF
TRBJ2-3	TRBV4-1	CASSQDKAGGADTQYF
TRBJ1-2	TRBV4-1	CASSPTGGTEGYGYTF
TRBJ2-3	TRBV7-9	CASSPTGTTDTQYF
TRBJ1-2	TRBV6-5	CASSYSGVHTF
TRBJ2-7	TRBV7-3	CASSFDRSSYEQYF
TRBJ2-7	TRBV5-4	CASSAQGPYEQYF
TRBJ2-1	TRBV18	CASSPPGQGFNEQFF
TRBJ1-5	TRBV5-1	CASSLGTGNQPQHF
TRBJ2-5	TRBV9	CASSVVGTGLGAGETQYF
TRBJ2-1	TRBV9	CASSTQPRTRAYNEQFF
TRBJ1-6	TRBV19	CASTLSRGSPLHF
TRBJ1-2	TRBV30	CAWSVGTLNRYTF
TRBJ1-5	TRBV25-1	CASGGDWGSSQPQHF
TRBJ2-1	TRBV5-6	CASSTLVVEQFF